These 16 T cell receptor beta chains share one sample of origin, sequenced in a study of cytomegalovirus exposure and HLA in healthy donors. This PCR relied on a set of 60 Vbeta primers and 13 Jbeta primers. Generated by immunoSEQ multiplex PCR, the TCRdb table keeps only in-frame clones and is missing some. This table has about 170,000 clones, around 78% appearing once. The sequenced sample consisted of PBMCs. The receptors were sampled from a woman aged 45-65 years in good health and CMV-seropositive.

The chain carries TRBV11-2 and TRBJ2-1; TRBD2 matches at 15 bases. Losses at the gene ends were 4 bases for V and 12 bases for J; bases not matched to a gene: 13. This CDR3 contains 17 residues. The germline gives CDR1 SGHAT, CDR2 FQNNGV. The CDR3 protein is CASSSGLAGGLIALQFF. In nucleotides, the CDR3 is TGTGCCAGCAGCTCAGGACTAGCGGGGGGGTTAATCGCACTGCAGTTCTTC.

Note on this clone: Different DNA sequences within this sample yield the same CDR3. The chain links TRBV9 to TRBJ1-5; D may be TRBD1 (6 bases). The V end was cut by 2 bases, the J end by 3 bases, with 12 bases between. Germline loops: CDR1 SGDLS, CDR2 YYNGEE. The CDR3 extends over 15 amino acids. CDR3 nucleotide sequence: TGTGCCAGCAGCGTGGGCCAGGGGCCCAATCAGCCCCAGCATTTT. This gives the protein CASSVGQGPNQPQHF.

This clone was seen just once. The CDR3 DNA reads TGCGCCAGCAGCCTTCTCGGGATGACTAGGGACGAGCAGTACTTC. Its translation is CASSLLGMTRDEQYF. The chain employs TRBV4-1 and TRBJ2-7; a weak D match, TRBD2 (6 bases). The germline gives CDR1 MGHRA, CDR2 YSYEKL. V was clipped by 4 bases and J by 5 bases, with 18 bases between them. The CDR3 runs 15 residues.

J is TRBJ2-3 and V is TRBV5-1, with TRBD1 identical over 10 bases. Trimming at V came to 5 bases and at J to 4 bases, leaving 1 base not matched to a gene. The CDR3 runs 13 residues. The germline V gene has CDR1 SGHRS and CDR2 YFSETQ. The CDR3 DNA reads as TGCGCCAGCAGGGGACAGGGGTCAGATACGCAGTATTTT. Residues: CASRGQGSDTQYF.

This sequence joins TRBV6-1 and TRBJ2-7, with D maybe TRBD1 (5 bases). CDR1 and CDR2 (germline): MNHNS, SASEGT. This CDR3 is 11 amino acids long. Trimming stripped 8 bases from V and 2 bases from J, with 7 bases between. This CDR3 is CASDSTYEQYF. The CDR3 coding sequence is TGTGCCAGCGACAGCACCTACGAGCAGTACTTC.

The gene calls are TRBV28 and TRBJ1-3, with 8 bases lining up with TRBD1. The ends lost 6 bases at V and 0 bases at J; junction bases unmatched: 4. Germline V gene data show CDR1 as MDHEN and CDR2 as SYDVKM. The CDR3 runs to 15 residues. The CDR3 sequence: CASSRTGSSGNTIYF. The DNA of the CDR3 is TGTGCCAGCAGCCGGACAGGGAGCTCTGGAAACACCATATATTTT.

The chain carries TRBV30 and TRBJ1-2; D is unclear. Trimming stripped 1 base from V and 5 bases from J, with 11 bases between. Germline V gene data show CDR1 as GTSNPN and CDR2 as SVGIG (reference sequence). The CDR3 is 13 residues long. The CDR3 coding sequence is TGTGCCTGGAGTGGGGTATTCGGGTATGGCTACACCTTC. This gives the protein CAWSGVFGYGYTF. Full variable domain (missing parts from reference TRBV30 and TRBJ1-2): SQTIHQWPATLVQPVGSPLSLECTVEGTSNPNLYWYRQAAGRGLQLLFYSVGIGQISSEVPQNLSASRPQDRQFILSSKKLLLSDSGFYLCAWSGVFGYGYTFGSGTRLTVV.

This chain uses TRBV4-2 with TRBJ1-2; D is uncertain. From germline, CDR1 is LGHNA and CDR2 YNFKEQ. The CDR3 is made up of 17 amino acids. V was cut by 4 bases and J by 1 base, with 19 bases left in between. CDR3 bases: TGTGCCAGCAGCCCAAGGCTGGCTGGAGGGAATAACTATGGCTACACCTTC. It is translated as CASSPRLAGGNNYGYTF.

The genes are TRBV19 and TRBJ2-7, with 7 bases identical to TRBD1. There are 13 residues in the CDR3. J was trimmed by 7 bases and V by 5 bases; bases with no gene match: 8. Germline CDR1 reads LNHDA; CDR2 reads SQIVND (reference sequence). The CDR3 region is CASSSTGKGEQYF. The CDR3 DNA reads TGTGCCAGTAGTTCGACAGGGAAGGGAGAGCAGTACTTC.

The genes are TRBV6-1 and TRBJ2-2; D is unclear. V was pared by 2 bases and J by 3 bases, with 7 bases between. This CDR3 has 14 amino acids. From germline, CDR1 is MNHNS and CDR2 SASEGT. The CDR3 DNA reads TGTGCCAGCAGTGAAAGACACGACACCGGGGAGCTGTTTTTT. Translated, it gives CASSERHDTGELFF.

This clone was found once. The chain joins TRBV15 to TRBJ2-7; TRBD1 agrees at 7 bases. With 1 base clipped from V and 3 bases from J, the junction kept 6 bases outside the gene matches. This CDR3 comprises 15 residues. Germline V gene sequence: CDR1 LNHNV, CDR2 YYDKDF (reference sequence). CDR3 bases: TGTGCCACCAGCAGAGTTAGGGGGCGCGACTACGAGCAGTACTTC. Translated: CATSRVRGRDYEQYF. The whole variable domain, remainder taken from reference TRBV15 and TRBJ2-7, is DAMVIQNPRYQVTQFGKPVTLSCSQTLNHNVMYWYQQKSSQAPKLLFHYYDKDFNNEADTPDNFQSRRPNTSFCFLDIRSPGLGDTAMYLCATSRVRGRDYEQYFGPGTRLTVT.

The rearrangement uses TRBV29-1 and TRBJ1-1, with D perhaps TRBD1 (5 bases). The CDR3 sequence is 13 residues long. Germline-derived CDR1 and CDR2 are SQVTM and ANQGSEA. The V gene lost 4 bases and the J gene lost 1 base, with 10 bases spanning the gap. In nucleotides, the CDR3 is TGCAGCGTTGGATCCAGGGCGAACACTGAAGCTTTCTTT. As protein: CSVGSRANTEAFF.

This clone was seen a single time. The chain recombines TRBV27 with TRBJ1-2; D is perhaps TRBD1 (6 bases). CDR1 and CDR2 from the germline V gene are MNHEY and SMNVEV (reference sequence). This CDR3 spans 13 amino acids. V dropped 6 bases and J dropped 5 bases, with 13 bases sitting between them. CDR3 protein: CASSRGALYGYTF. The CDR3 DNA reads TGTGCCAGCAGCCGGGGGGCCCTATATGGCTACACCTTC.

The rearrangement links TRBV11-2 to TRBJ1-1; TRBD1 matches 10 bases. Germline V gene lookup returns CDR1 SGHAT and CDR2 FQNNGV. CDR3 length: 13 residues. V lost 3 bases, J lost 11 bases, and 6 bases stayed unmatched. The CDR3 reads CASSLGRQGAAFF. CDR3 DNA sequence: TGTGCCAGCAGCTTGGGGAGACAGGGGGCGGCTTTCTTT.

This chain links TRBV7-9 with TRBJ2-1, with 7 bases identical to TRBD1. J lost 9 bases, V lost 2 bases, and 13 bases had no gene match. Germline CDR1 SEHNR, CDR2 FQNEAQ (reference sequence). This CDR3 spans 16 amino acids. The CDR3 here is CASSLKGGRSVGEQFF. DNA of the CDR3: TGTGCCAGCAGCTTAAAAGGGGGCCGTAGTGTTGGTGAGCAGTTCTTC.

The chain employs TRBV5-1 and TRBJ2-7, with D uncertain. Germline V gene sequence: CDR1 SGHRS, CDR2 YFSETQ. V was cut by 4 bases and J by 5 bases, with 19 bases left in between. The CDR3 extends over 15 amino acids. The CDR3 loop reads CASSPVQPASDEQYF. The CDR3 DNA sequence: TGCGCCAGCAGCCCAGTCCAGCCCGCCAGCGACGAGCAGTACTTC. Filled out from reference TRBV5-1 and TRBJ2-7, the complete variable domain reads KAGVTQTPRYLIKTRGQQVTLSCSPISGHRSVSWYQQTPGQGLQFLFEYFSETQRNKGNFPGRFSGRQFSNSRSEMNVSTLELGDSALYLCASSPVQPASDEQYFGPGTRLTVT.